Presented here are 31 T cell receptor beta chains from one specimen sequenced in a study of T cell responses to AZD1222 COVID-19 vaccine. Repertoires were generated with immunoSEQ multiplex PCR, while TCRdb's copy carries only in-frame clones and drops some. The profile shows tens of thousands of clones, more than 80% of them singletons. Sequenced material: peripheral blood, taken on day 0 of AZD1222 vaccination. Source of these receptors: an adult in good health.

The J gene is TRBJ1-1, the V gene TRBV6-5; a possible D gene is TRBD1 (5 bases). Germline V gene lookup returns CDR1 MNHEY and CDR2 SVGAGI. This CDR3 is 15 amino acids long. V shed 2 bases and J shed 5 bases, with 15 bases lying between them. The CDR3 nucleotides are TGTGCCAGCAGTTACCCCGGCAGGGTGAGGACTGAAGCTTTCTTT. Translating it yields CASSYPGRVRTEAFF.

The table lists this clone with a count of one. V is TRBV11-2 and J is TRBJ1-6; possibly TRBD1 for D (5 bases). V lost 4 bases and J 3 bases, leaving 10 bases between the germline ends. The germline V gene has CDR1 SGHAT and CDR2 FQNNGV. The CDR3 has 15 residues. Here the CDR3 DNA reads TGTGCCAGCAGCTCCCAGGGTGGCTATAATTCACCCCTCCACTTT. As protein: CASSSQGGYNSPLHF.

The V call is TRBV30, the J call TRBJ1-3; D uncertain. V was shortened by 0 bases and J by 4 bases, with 7 bases between the two germline ends. CDR3 length equals 13 residues. From germline, CDR1 is GTSNPN and CDR2 SVGIG (reference sequence). Written as DNA, the CDR3 is TGTGCCTGGAGTGTAATTGGAGGAAACACCATATATTTT. The encoded protein is CAWSVIGGNTIYF.

The V gene is TRBV5-1, the J gene TRBJ2-4, with 9 nucleotides matching TRBD2. The CDR3 is 15 residues long. With V trimmed by 3 bases and J by 5 bases, 6 bases remained unmatched. Germline assignment: CDR1 SGHRS and CDR2 YFSETQ. The chain's CDR3 is CASSYQAGGENIQYF. DNA for the CDR3: TGCGCCAGCAGCTACCAAGCGGGAGGAGAAAACATTCAGTACTTC.

This rearrangement joins TRBV15 to TRBJ2-3; D gene unclear. V was shortened by 4 bases and J by 0 bases, with 8 bases between the two germline ends. This CDR3 contains 14 residues. Germline V gene sequence: CDR1 LNHNV, CDR2 YYDKDF (reference sequence). In nucleotides, the CDR3 is TGTGCCACCAGCACAGGACCTAGCACAGATACGCAGTATTTT. Its translation is CATSTGPSTDTQYF.

Only one count was recorded for this clone. The chain has TRBV2 and TRBJ1-2, with D hard to call. CDR3 size: 15 residues. Trimming left V 4 bases short and J 1 base short, with 13 bases between. Germline CDR1 SNHLY, CDR2 FYNNEI. In DNA, the CDR3 is TGTGCCAGCAGTGCCGGAGCGAGGGTTAACTATGGCTACACCTTC. It translates to CASSAGARVNYGYTF.

The chain employs TRBV13 and TRBJ2-5, with 8 bases matching TRBD1. CDR1 PRHDT and CDR2 FYEKMQ come from the germline V gene (reference sequence). The V segment lost 5 bases and the J segment 1 base; nucleotides outside the gene matches: 9. The CDR3 is 16 residues long. CDR3 sequence: CASSPRGHTSQETQYF. In DNA, the CDR3 is TGTGCCAGCAGCCCCAGGGGGCACACTTCCCAAGAGACCCAGTACTTC.

J is TRBJ2-7 and V is TRBV5-1; 12 nucleotides align to TRBD2. Germline V lookup: CDR1 SGHRS, CDR2 YFSETQ. The CDR3 totals 15 residues. V gave up 2 bases and J gave up 3 bases; unmatched junction bases: 3. The CDR3: CASSFLAGGFYEQYF. In DNA form, the CDR3 reads TGCGCCAGCAGCTTCCTAGCGGGAGGGTTCTACGAGCAGTACTTC.

J is TRBJ1-4 and V is TRBV28; the D gene is possibly TRBD1 (5 bases). The germline V gene encodes CDR1 MDHEN and CDR2 SYDVKM. V lost 4 bases to trimming and J lost 3 bases, with 15 bases between them. This CDR3 is built from 16 residues. In DNA form, the CDR3 reads TGTGCCAGCAGTTCCCCCTGGGGGGAGGCTAATGAAAAACTGTTTTTT. Its protein is CASSSPWGEANEKLFF.

The chain carries TRBV6-5 and TRBJ2-7; 9 bases line up with TRBD2. Trimming took 2 bases from V and 2 from J; bases not matched to a gene: 4. The V gene's germline CDR1 is MNHEY and CDR2 SVGAGI. The CDR3 has 15 residues. The CDR3 loop reads CASSYKASGAYEQYF. The DNA of the CDR3 is TGTGCCAGCAGTTACAAGGCTAGCGGGGCCTACGAGCAGTACTTC.

The chain is built from TRBV19 and TRBJ2-5; TRBD1 agrees at 7 bases. Trimming removed 6 bases from V and 5 bases from J; junction bases left unmatched: 12. This CDR3 has 15 residues. Germline CDR1 reads LNHDA; CDR2 reads SQIVND (reference sequence). For the CDR3, the DNA is TGTGCCAGTAGAGACCCAGGGGGATCACGGGAGACCCAGTACTTC. It yields the protein CASRDPGGSRETQYF.

This clone was recorded only once. The CDR3 DNA follows: TGCGCCAGCAGCTCAGAGACAAGGACTGGCTACACCTTC. This translates into CASSSETRTGYTF. This chain connects TRBV5-1 to TRBJ1-2; no clear D. Trimming took 3 bases from V and 7 from J, leaving 13 bases between them. The CDR3 is made up of 13 amino acids. Germline CDR1 and CDR2: SGHRS and YFSETQ.

V and J are TRBV28 and TRBJ1-2; no definite D call. The germline V gene has CDR1 MDHEN and CDR2 SYDVKM. Trimming took 8 bases from V and 10 from J, leaving 5 bases between them. The CDR3 is 8 residues long. The CDR3 sequence: CASGPYTF. The DNA of the CDR3 is TGTGCCAGCGGCCCCTACACCTTC.

The gene calls are TRBV6-5 and TRBJ1-1, with TRBD1 matching over 8 bases. Trimming took 2 bases from V and 4 from J; bases not matched to a gene: 9. This CDR3 spans 16 amino acids. Germline V lookup: CDR1 MNHEY, CDR2 SVGAGI. CDR3 coding DNA: TGTGCCAGCAGTTACACCCCGGGACAGGTGGTCACTGAAGCTTTCTTT. Its translation: CASSYTPGQVVTEAFF.

V and J are TRBV16 and TRBJ2-7; D remains unclear. From germline, CDR1 is KGHSY and CDR2 FQNENV. Trimming removed 1 base at V and 5 bases at J, with 6 bases between. This CDR3 has 12 residues. CDR3 sequence (DNA): TGTGCCAGCAGCCAATTACGGGACGAGCAGTACTTC. This sequence encodes CASSQLRDEQYF.

The chain employs TRBV7-2 and TRBJ1-2; D is ambiguous. CDR1 is SGHTA, CDR2 FQGNSA, per germline. Trimming pared 0 bases from V and 8 bases from J, leaving 16 bases between. The CDR3 covers 15 residues. The chain's CDR3 is CASSLAYPQAKGYTF. The CDR3 DNA sequence: TGTGCCAGCAGCTTAGCGTATCCCCAGGCGAAGGGCTACACCTTC.

The V call is TRBV5-5, the J call TRBJ2-7, with 7 bases that match TRBD2. The germline V gene has CDR1 SGHKS and CDR2 YYEKEE (reference sequence). V lost 0 bases to trimming and J lost 3 bases; unmatched junction nucleotides: 6. CDR3 length equals 15 residues. Written as DNA, the CDR3 is TGTGCCAGCAGCTTGGCCGGGGGGTCCGGCTACGAGCAGTACTTC. It translates to CASSLAGGSGYEQYF.

The V call is TRBV3-1 (or the pseudogene TRBV3-2), the J call TRBJ2-3; D is undetermined. Trimming removed 4 bases from V and 5 bases from J, with 7 bases in between. CDR3 length: 12 residues. Germline V gives CDR1 LGHDT, CDR2 YNNKEL (reference sequence). The CDR3 here is CASSPRQDTQYF. The CDR3 bases are TGTGCCAGCAGCCCTCGACAAGATACGCAGTATTTT.

This chain uses TRBV7-9 with TRBJ1-1; 9 bases line up with TRBD1. This CDR3 is 14 amino acids long. With 4 bases clipped from V and 6 bases from J, the junction kept 6 bases outside the gene matches. Germline lookup yields CDR1 SEHNR and CDR2 FQNEAQ (reference sequence). CDR3 nucleotide sequence: TGTGCCAGCAGCTCTCCGGGACAGGGAGCTGAAGCTTTCTTT. Protein product: CASSSPGQGAEAFF.

This chain's CDR3 is CASSPQDRVYGYTF. The CDR3 DNA reads TGTGCCAGCTCACCTCAAGACCGAGTATATGGCTACACCTTC. The V call is TRBV18, the J call TRBJ1-2, with unresolved D. Trimming cost V 3 bases and J 5 bases, with 13 bases left between them. From germline, CDR1 is KGHSH and CDR2 LQKENI. This CDR3 has 14 residues.

This chain links TRBV28 with TRBJ2-5; TRBD2 agrees at 7 bases. Trimming cost V 4 bases and J 2 bases; bases outside gene matches: 7. This CDR3 has 15 amino acids. Germline V CDR1 and CDR2: MDHEN, SYDVKM. This CDR3 reads CASSSPSSGQETQYF. In nucleotides, the CDR3 is TGTGCCAGCAGTTCCCCTTCTAGCGGTCAAGAGACCCAGTACTTC.

V gene TRBV29-1 combines with J gene TRBJ1-2, with D hard to call. V lost 4 bases to trimming and J lost 0 bases, with 12 bases between them. This CDR3 region has 14 residues. CDR1 SQVTM and CDR2 ANQGSEA come from the germline V gene. CDR3: CSVALSGTNYGYTF. CDR3 coding DNA: TGCAGCGTTGCCCTTTCCGGGACTAACTATGGCTACACCTTC.

V is TRBV5-1 and J is TRBJ2-5, with 11 bases lining up with TRBD1. Trimming at V came to 6 bases and at J to 5 bases, leaving 9 bases not matched to a gene. Germline CDR1 reads SGHRS; CDR2 reads YFSETQ. The CDR3 contains 15 residues. CDR3 nucleotide sequence: TGCGCCAGCACCGAGAGGACAGGGGGCGCGGAGACCCAGTACTTC. Translated: CASTERTGGAETQYF.

The rearrangement joins TRBV2 to TRBJ2-7, with D perhaps TRBD2 (5 bases). CDR1 is SNHLY and CDR2 is FYNNEI in the germline V gene. There are 13 residues in the CDR3. Deletions cut 4 bases from V and 3 bases from J, with 10 bases between. This CDR3 is CASSVREIYEQYF. CDR3 coding DNA: TGTGCCAGCAGTGTCCGGGAAATCTACGAGCAGTACTTC.

The rearrangement uses TRBV27 and TRBJ1-5; D not resolved. Germline loops: CDR1 MNHEY, CDR2 SMNVEV (reference sequence). V dropped 8 bases and J dropped 2 bases, with 10 bases sitting between them. The CDR3 loop spans 13 amino acids. CDR3: CASGLNGNQPQHF. The CDR3 region has the DNA TGTGCCAGCGGTCTAAACGGCAATCAGCCCCAGCATTTT.

The chain recombines TRBV28 with TRBJ1-1; 9 nucleotides line up with TRBD1. CDR3 length equals 14 residues. The germline gives CDR1 MDHEN, CDR2 SYDVKM. The V and J ends lost 3 bases and 7 bases, in that order; junction bases with no gene match: 6. The CDR3 is CASSFLQGAVEAFF. As DNA, the CDR3 is TGTGCCAGCAGTTTCCTACAGGGGGCTGTTGAAGCTTTCTTT.

CDR3 nucleotide sequence: TGCGCCAGCAGGGCCCGGACGGACAACAATGAGCAGTTCTTC. It yields the protein CASRARTDNNEQFF. The V gene is TRBV4-1, the J gene TRBJ2-1; TRBD1 is a possible D gene (5 bases). In germline, CDR1 is MGHRA, CDR2 YSYEKL. V lost 6 bases, J lost 5 bases, and 14 bases lay in between. The CDR3 sequence is 14 residues long.

The chain carries TRBV7-9 and TRBJ1-6; 7 bases align to TRBD1. Germline CDR1 SEHNR, CDR2 FQNEAQ (reference sequence). The CDR3 loop spans 16 amino acids. After removal of 6 bases from V and 10 bases from J, the junction contained 15 bases not matched to a gene. CDR3 loop: CASSYSGGGIGSPLHF. DNA for the CDR3: TGTGCCAGCAGTTATTCAGGGGGAGGAATCGGATCACCCCTCCACTTT.

This clone was observed a few times. The V call is TRBV7-8, the J call TRBJ1-6; D is ambiguous. The CDR3 has 15 residues. Trimming shortened V by 3 bases and J by 5 bases, and 11 bases separated the two germline ends. The germline gives CDR1 SGHVS, CDR2 FQNEAQ. The CDR3: CASSLRVGDNSPLHF. In DNA form, the CDR3 reads TGTGCCAGCAGCTTGAGGGTCGGGGATAATTCACCCCTCCACTTT.

The chain recombines TRBV4-1 with TRBJ2-1; D is unclear. V was shortened by 0 bases and J by 5 bases, with 11 bases between the two germline ends. Germline CDR1 reads MGHRA; CDR2 reads YSYEKL. The CDR3 loop spans 15 amino acids. CDR3 in amino acids: CASSQEWRNNNEQFF. CDR3 bases: TGCGCCAGCAGCCAAGAGTGGCGGAACAACAATGAGCAGTTCTTC.

V and J are TRBV9 and TRBJ1-5; weak D call: TRBD1 (6 bases). Germline V lookup: CDR1 SGDLS, CDR2 YYNGEE. Trimming stripped 0 bases from V and 4 bases from J, with 11 bases between. This CDR3 region has 15 residues. The CDR3 region has the DNA TGTGCCAGCAGCGTAGGATGGGGACAAAATCAGCCCCAGCATTTT. Translation gives CASSVGWGQNQPQHF. Drawing the rest from reference TRBV9 and TRBJ1-5, the complete variable domain is DSGVTQTPKHLITATGQRVTLRCSPRSGDLSVYWYQQSLDQGLQFLIQYYNGEERAKGNILERFSAQQFPDLHSELNLSSLELGDSALYFCASSVGWGQNQPQHFGDGTRLSIL.